This TCR beta chain stems from a study of cytomegalovirus exposure and HLA in healthy donors. Overall study: From about 179 million T cells, an earlier analysis saw around 120 million unique TCR beta sequences.

Study results and caveats: A later analysis reportedly found fewer N-insertions in an Asian-associated ancestry cluster than the roughly 730-donor mean. It was 164 TCR beta chains that were listed as cytomegalovirus-associated.

This clone was counted a few times. The antigen is unknown. The primer mix had 60 Vbeta and 13 Jbeta primers. In the original workflow: Later work found around 80 million unique TCR beta chains, with roughly 11 million shared. The table came from immunoSEQ multiplex PCR; TCRdb's copy has only in-frame clones and leaves some out. V, J and clone size derive from that table, while D and trimming were established from the DNA sequence. The sample has around 110,000 clones; over 60% are singletons. The V end lost 2 bases, the J end lost 8 bases, and 4 bases lay between the germline ends. The length of the CDR3 is 12 residues. Germline V gives CDR1 MNHEY, CDR2 SVGAGI.

The sequence derives from a man aged 25-45 years in good health and CMV-seropositive. The V and J genes are TRBV6-5 and TRBJ1-6; D is undetermined. The sample consisted of PBMCs. The CDR3: CASSYPDSPLHF. In DNA, the CDR3 is TGTGCCAGCAGTTACCCCGATTCACCCCTCCACTTT.